Listed below are T cell receptor beta chains from one sample, sequenced in a study of HIV-infected patients and healthy controls. TCRdb recomputed calls from the 5' RACE reads with MiXCR, one row per CDR3 protein. The top ten hold around 6% of the sample, which has approximately 67,000 distinct CDR3 sequences, about 17% seen once. Sequenced input: CD4+ T cells from blood. Every receptor here comes from a human donor in good health. Each CDR3 is given with its conserved first and last residue. The D gene is left open where the match is weak. Rows give clone size only sometimes, using once, few, many, or a class for an expanded clone.

-	TRBJ2-1	-	TRBV7-3	15	CASSPIPSSYNEQFF	TGTGCCAGCAGCCCCATTCCGAGCTCCTACAATGAGCAGTTCTTC
few	TRBJ2-1	TRBD2	TRBV3-1	14	CASSQPAGTNEQFF	TGTGCCAGCAGCCAGCCAGCGGGAACGAATGAGCAGTTCTTC
-	TRBJ1-5	TRBD1	TRBV18	14	CASSPDRDNQPQHF	TGTGCCAGCTCCCCCGACAGGGATAATCAGCCCCAGCATTTT
few	TRBJ1-3	-	TRBV3-1	16	CASSQGLHFTGNTIYF	TGTGCCAGCAGCCAAGGTCTGCATTTTACTGGAAACACCATATATTTT
-	TRBJ2-5	TRBD2	TRBV7-2	17	CASSLSLAGGSRETQYF	TGTGCCAGCAGCTTATCACTAGCGGGGGGTTCCCGGGAGACCCAGTACTTC
many	TRBJ1-1	-	TRBV2	13	CASRTHGPTEAFF	TGTGCCAGCCGAACCCACGGTCCGACTGAAGCTTTCTTT
-	TRBJ1-2	TRBD1	TRBV6-6	14	CASSLGQGVYGYTF	TGTGCCAGCAGTTTGGGACAGGGGGTCTATGGCTACACCTTC
-	TRBJ2-5	-	TRBV12-3/TRBV12-4	13	CASSLRREETQYF	TGTGCCAGCAGTTTACGACGGGAAGAGACCCAGTACTTC
medium-sized	TRBJ1-5	-	TRBV7-9	12	CASSFQSQPQHF	TGTGCCAGCAGCTTCCAGAGTCAGCCCCAGCATTTT
many	TRBJ2-1	TRBD2	TRBV6-6	16	CASSPIGGAKVNEQFF	TGTGCCAGCAGCCCCATCGGGGGGGCGAAAGTCAATGAGCAGTTCTTC
-	TRBJ2-3	TRBD2	TRBV20-1	13	CSGIAGGTDTQYF	TGCAGTGGTATAGCGGGGGGCACAGATACGCAGTATTTT
-	TRBJ1-6	TRBD1	TRBV7-9	15	CASSSPDRGDSPLHF	TGTGCCAGCAGCTCCCCGGACAGGGGAGATTCACCCCTCCACTTT
few	TRBJ2-5	-	TRBV7-2	14	CASSLYRAVETQYF	TGTGCCAGCAGCTTATATAGAGCCGTGGAGACCCAGTACTTC
many	TRBJ2-4	-	TRBV20-1	18	CSARGPGLPDLPKNIQYF	TGCAGTGCCAGGGGCCCGGGACTCCCCGATCTTCCCAAAAACATTCAGTACTTC
few	TRBJ1-2	-	TRBV20-1	14	CSARESRVLDGYTF	TGCAGTGCTAGAGAGTCGCGGGTTTTGGATGGCTACACCTTC
-	TRBJ1-1	TRBD1	TRBV7-9	15	CASSSTETGRTEAFF	TGTGCCAGCAGCTCCACAGAGACAGGGAGAACTGAAGCTTTCTTT
few	TRBJ2-3	-	TRBV14	16	CASSTPGQKLTDTQYF	TGTGCCAGCAGCACACCGGGACAAAAACTCACAGATACGCAGTATTTT